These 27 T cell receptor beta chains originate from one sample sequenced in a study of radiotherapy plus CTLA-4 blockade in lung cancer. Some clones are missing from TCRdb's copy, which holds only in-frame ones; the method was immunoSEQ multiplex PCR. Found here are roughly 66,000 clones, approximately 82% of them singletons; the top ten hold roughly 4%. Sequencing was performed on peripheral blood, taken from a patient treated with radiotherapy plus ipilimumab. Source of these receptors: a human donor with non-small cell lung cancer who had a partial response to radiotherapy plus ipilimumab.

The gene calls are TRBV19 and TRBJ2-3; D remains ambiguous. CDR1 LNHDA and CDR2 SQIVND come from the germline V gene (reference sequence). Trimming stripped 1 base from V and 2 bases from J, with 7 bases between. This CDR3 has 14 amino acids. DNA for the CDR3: TGTGCCAGTAGTATAGCAACAGACACAGATACGCAGTATTTT. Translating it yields CASSIATDTDTQYF.

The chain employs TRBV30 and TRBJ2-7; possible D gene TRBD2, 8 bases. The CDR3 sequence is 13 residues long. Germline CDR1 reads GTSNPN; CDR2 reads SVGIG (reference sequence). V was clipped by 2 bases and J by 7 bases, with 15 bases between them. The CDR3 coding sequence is TGTGCCTGGAGTCGGGAGGGGGCGGGAGAGCAGTACTTC. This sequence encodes CAWSREGAGEQYF.

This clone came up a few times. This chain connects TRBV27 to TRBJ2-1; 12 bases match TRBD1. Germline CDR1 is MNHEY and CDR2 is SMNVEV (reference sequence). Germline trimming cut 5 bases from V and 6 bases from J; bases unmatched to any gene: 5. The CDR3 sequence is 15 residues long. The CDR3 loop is CASSRGDRGRNEQFF. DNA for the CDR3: TGTGCCAGCAGTAGGGGGGACAGGGGGCGCAATGAGCAGTTCTTC.

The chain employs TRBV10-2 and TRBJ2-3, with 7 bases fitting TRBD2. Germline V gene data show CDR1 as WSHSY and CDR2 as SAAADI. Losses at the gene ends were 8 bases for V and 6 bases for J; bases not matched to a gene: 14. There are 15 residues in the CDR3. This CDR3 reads CASFLGTGGSDTQYF. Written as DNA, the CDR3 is TGCGCCAGCTTCCTCGGAACGGGAGGTTCCGATACGCAGTATTTT.

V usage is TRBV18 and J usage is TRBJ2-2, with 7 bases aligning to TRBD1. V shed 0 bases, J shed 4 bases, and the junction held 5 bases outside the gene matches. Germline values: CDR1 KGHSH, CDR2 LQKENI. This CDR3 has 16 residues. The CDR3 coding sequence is TGTGCCAGCTCACCACCTAACAGGGGACCCACCGGGGAGCTGTTTTTT. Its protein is CASSPPNRGPTGELFF.

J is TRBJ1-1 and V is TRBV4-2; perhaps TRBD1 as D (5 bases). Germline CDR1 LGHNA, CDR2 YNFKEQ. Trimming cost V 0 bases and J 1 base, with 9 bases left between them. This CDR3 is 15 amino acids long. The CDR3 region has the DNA TGTGCCAGCAGCCAAGACGACAGACCGAACACTGAAGCTTTCTTT. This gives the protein CASSQDDRPNTEAFF.

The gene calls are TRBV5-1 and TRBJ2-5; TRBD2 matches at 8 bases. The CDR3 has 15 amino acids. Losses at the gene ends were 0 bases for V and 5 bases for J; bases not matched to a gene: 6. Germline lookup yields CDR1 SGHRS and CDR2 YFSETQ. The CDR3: CASSLGLASRETQYF. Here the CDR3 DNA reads TGCGCCAGCAGCTTGGGACTAGCGAGCCGGGAGACCCAGTACTTC.

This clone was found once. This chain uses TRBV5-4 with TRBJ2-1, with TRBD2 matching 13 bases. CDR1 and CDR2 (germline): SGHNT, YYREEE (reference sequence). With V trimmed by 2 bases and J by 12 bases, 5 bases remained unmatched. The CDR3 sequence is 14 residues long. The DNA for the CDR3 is TGTGCCAGCAGCTTCGGGACTAGCGGGACGGGGCAGTTCTTC. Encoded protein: CASSFGTSGTGQFF.

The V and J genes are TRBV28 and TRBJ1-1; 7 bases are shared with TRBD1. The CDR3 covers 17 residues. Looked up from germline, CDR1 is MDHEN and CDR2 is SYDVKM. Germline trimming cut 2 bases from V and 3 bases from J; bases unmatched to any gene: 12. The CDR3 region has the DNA TGTGCCAGCAGTTTAGGACCAGACAGGGAGAGGTACACTGAAGCTTTCTTT. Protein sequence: CASSLGPDRERYTEAFF. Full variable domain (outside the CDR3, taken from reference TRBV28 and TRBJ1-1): DVKVTQSSRYLVKRTGEKVFLECVQDMDHENMFWYRQDPGLGLRLIYFSYDVKMKEKGDIPEGYSVSREKKERFSLILESASTNQTSMYLCASSLGPDRERYTEAFFGQGTRLTVV.

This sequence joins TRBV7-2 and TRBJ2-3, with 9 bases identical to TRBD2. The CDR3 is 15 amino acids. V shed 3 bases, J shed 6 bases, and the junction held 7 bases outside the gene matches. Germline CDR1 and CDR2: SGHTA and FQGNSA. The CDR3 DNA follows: TGTGCCAGCAGCTTGTTGGGGACTAGCAGTGATACGCAGTATTTT. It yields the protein CASSLLGTSSDTQYF.

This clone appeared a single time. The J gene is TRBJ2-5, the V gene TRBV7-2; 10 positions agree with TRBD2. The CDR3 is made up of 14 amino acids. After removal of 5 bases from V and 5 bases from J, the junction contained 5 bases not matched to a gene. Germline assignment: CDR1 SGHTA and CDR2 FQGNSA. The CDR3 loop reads CASSPGLAAETQYF. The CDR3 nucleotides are TGTGCCAGCAGCCCCGGACTAGCGGCGGAGACCCAGTACTTC.

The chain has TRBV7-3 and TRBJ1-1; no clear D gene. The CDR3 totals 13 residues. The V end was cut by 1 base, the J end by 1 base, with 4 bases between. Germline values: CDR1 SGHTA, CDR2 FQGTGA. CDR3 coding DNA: TGTGCCAGCAGCTTAAACAAGAACACTGAAGCTTTCTTT. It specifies CASSLNKNTEAFF.

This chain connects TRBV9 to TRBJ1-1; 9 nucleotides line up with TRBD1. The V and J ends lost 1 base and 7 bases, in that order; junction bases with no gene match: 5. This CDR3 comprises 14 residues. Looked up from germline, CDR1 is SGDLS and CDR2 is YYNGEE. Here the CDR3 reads CASSVITGGSEAFF. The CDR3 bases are TGTGCCAGCAGCGTAATTACAGGGGGCAGTGAAGCTTTCTTT. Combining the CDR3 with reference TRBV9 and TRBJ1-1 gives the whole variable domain DSGVTQTPKHLITATGQRVTLRCSPRSGDLSVYWYQQSLDQGLQFLIQYYNGEERAKGNILERFSAQQFPDLHSELNLSSLELGDSALYFCASSVITGGSEAFFGQGTRLTVV.

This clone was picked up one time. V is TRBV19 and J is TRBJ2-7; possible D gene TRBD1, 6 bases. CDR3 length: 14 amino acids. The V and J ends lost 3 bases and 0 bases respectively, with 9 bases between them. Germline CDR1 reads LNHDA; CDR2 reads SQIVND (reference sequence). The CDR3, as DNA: TGTGCCAGTAGTATGTGGGACATCTCCTACGAGCAGTACTTC. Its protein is CASSMWDISYEQYF.

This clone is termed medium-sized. The CDR3 region has the DNA TGTGCCACCCTTGCCCCAGGGGGCGCGGGGGGCTACACCTTC. Protein: CATLAPGGAGGYTF. This sequence joins TRBV6-5 and TRBJ1-2; 8 nucleotides match TRBD1. There are 14 residues in the CDR3. Germline values: CDR1 MNHEY, CDR2 SVGAGI. V lost 10 bases and J lost 8; bases outside the gene matches: 15.

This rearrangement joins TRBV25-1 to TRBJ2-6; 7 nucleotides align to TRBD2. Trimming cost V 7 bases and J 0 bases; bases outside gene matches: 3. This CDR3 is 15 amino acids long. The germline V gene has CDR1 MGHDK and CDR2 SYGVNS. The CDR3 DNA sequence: TGTGCCAGCAAGCGGGGCTCCTCTGGGGCCAACGTCCTGACTTTC. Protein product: CASKRGSSGANVLTF.

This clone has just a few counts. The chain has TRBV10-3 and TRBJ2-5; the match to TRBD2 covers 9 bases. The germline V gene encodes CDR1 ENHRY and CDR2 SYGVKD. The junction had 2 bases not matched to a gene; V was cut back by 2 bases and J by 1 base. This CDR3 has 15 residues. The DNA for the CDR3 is TGTGCCATCAGTGAGCCTAGCGGGGCCCAAGAGACCCAGTACTTC. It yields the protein CAISEPSGAQETQYF.

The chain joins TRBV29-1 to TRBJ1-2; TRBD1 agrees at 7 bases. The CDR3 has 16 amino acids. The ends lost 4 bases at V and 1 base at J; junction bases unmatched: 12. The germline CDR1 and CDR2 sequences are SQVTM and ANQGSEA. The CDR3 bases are TGCAGCGTTGGGGGAGAGGGGGCAACGCTTAACTATGGCTACACCTTC. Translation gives CSVGGEGATLNYGYTF.

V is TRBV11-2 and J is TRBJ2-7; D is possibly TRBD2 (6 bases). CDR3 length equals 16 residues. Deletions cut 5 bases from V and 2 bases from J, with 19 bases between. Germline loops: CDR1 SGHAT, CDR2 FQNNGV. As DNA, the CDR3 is TGTGCCAGCAGCCGCACACCCCTTAGCGGCACCTACGAGCAGTACTTC. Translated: CASSRTPLSGTYEQYF.

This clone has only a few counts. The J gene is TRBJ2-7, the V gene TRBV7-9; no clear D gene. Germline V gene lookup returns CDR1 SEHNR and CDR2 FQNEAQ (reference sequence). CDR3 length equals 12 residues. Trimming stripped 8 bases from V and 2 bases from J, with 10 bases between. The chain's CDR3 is CASVGDPYEQYF. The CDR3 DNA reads TGTGCCAGCGTGGGCGATCCCTACGAGCAGTACTTC. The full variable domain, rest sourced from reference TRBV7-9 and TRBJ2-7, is DTGVSQNPRHKITKRGQNVTFRCDPISEHNRLYWYRQTLGQGPEFLTYFQNEAQLEKSRLLSDRFSAERPKGSFSTLEIQRTEQGDSAMYLCASVGDPYEQYFGPGTRLTVT.

The CDR3 protein is CASRFLSQGYEQYF. The CDR3 region has the DNA TGTGCCAGCAGGTTTTTGTCCCAGGGGTACGAGCAGTACTTC. The chain combines TRBV2 with TRBJ2-7; tentatively, D is TRBD1 (6 bases). This CDR3 is 14 amino acids long. V was cut by 6 bases and J by 4 bases, with 16 bases left in between. Germline V gene data show CDR1 as SNHLY and CDR2 as FYNNEI.

CDR3 residues: CASSYMGRGVPNIQYF. The CDR3 region has the DNA TGTGCCAGCTCATATATGGGCAGGGGAGTTCCGAACATTCAGTACTTC. The V call is TRBV18, the J call TRBJ2-4; maybe TRBD1 (6 bases). There are 16 residues in the CDR3. The V end was cut by 5 bases, the J end by 7 bases, with 21 bases between. Looked up from germline, CDR1 is KGHSH and CDR2 is LQKENI.

The CDR3, as DNA: TGTGCCAGCAGTCAGGGGACAGTCTCCGAAGAGACCCAGTACTTC. As protein: CASSQGTVSEETQYF. The V call is TRBV27, the J call TRBJ2-5; TRBD1 matches at 7 bases. The V and J ends lost 5 bases and 3 bases, in that order; junction bases with no gene match: 9. Germline V gene lookup returns CDR1 MNHEY and CDR2 SMNVEV (reference sequence). The CDR3 totals 15 residues.

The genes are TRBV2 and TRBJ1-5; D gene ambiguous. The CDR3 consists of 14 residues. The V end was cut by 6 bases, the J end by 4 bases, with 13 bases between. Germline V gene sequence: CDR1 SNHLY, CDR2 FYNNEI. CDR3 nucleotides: TGTGCCAGCAGCCCTGGTTACTTGAATCAGCCCCAGCATTTT. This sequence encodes CASSPGYLNQPQHF.

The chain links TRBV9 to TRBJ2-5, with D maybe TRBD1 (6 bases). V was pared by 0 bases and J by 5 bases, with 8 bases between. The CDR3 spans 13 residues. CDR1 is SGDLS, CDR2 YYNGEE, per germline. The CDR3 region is CASSVGQVETQYF. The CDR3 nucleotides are TGTGCCAGCAGCGTAGGACAGGTCGAGACCCAGTACTTC.

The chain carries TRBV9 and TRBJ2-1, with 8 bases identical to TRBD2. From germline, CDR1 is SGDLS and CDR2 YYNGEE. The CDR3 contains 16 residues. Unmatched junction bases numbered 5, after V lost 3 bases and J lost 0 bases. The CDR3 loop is CASSAESGSSYNEQFF. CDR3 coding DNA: TGTGCCAGCAGCGCGGAAAGCGGGAGCTCCTACAATGAGCAGTTCTTC.

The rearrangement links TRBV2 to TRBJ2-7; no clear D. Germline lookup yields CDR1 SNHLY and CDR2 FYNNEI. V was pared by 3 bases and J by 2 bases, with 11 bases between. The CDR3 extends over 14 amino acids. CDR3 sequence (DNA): TGTGCCAGCAGTGAGCCTTTTCGAGCCTACGAGCAGTACTTC. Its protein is CASSEPFRAYEQYF.